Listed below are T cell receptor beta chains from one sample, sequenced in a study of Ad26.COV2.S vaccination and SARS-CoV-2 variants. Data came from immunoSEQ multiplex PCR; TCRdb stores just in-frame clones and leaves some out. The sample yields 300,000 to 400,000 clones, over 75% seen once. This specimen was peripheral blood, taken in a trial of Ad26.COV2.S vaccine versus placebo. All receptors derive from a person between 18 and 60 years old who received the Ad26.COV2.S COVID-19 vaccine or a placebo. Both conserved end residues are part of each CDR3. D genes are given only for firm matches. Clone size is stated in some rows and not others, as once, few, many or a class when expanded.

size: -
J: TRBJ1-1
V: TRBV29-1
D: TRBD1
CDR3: CSARQGMNTEAFF
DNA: TGCAGCGCCCGACAGGGCATGAACACTGAAGCTTTCTTT

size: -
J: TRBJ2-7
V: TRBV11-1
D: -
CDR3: CASSFGSSYEQYF
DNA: TGTGCCAGCAGCTTTGGCAGCTCCTACGAGCAGTACTTC

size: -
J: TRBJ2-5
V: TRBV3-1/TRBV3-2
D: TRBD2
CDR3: CASSQGLASGLQETQYF
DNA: TGTGCCAGCAGCCAAGGATTGGCTAGCGGGCTACAAGAGACCCAGTACTTC

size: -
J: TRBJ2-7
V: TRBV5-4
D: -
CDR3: CASSLGLGGTYEQYF
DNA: TGTGCCAGCAGCTTGGGCCTAGGAGGAACCTACGAGCAGTACTTC

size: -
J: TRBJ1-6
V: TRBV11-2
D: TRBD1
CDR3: CASSLTGADNSPLHF
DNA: TGTGCCAGCAGCTTAACAGGGGCGGACAATTCACCCCTCCACTTT

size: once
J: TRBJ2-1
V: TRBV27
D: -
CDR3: CASSIGTQYNEQFF
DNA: TGTGCCAGCAGTATAGGGACACAATACAATGAGCAGTTCTTC

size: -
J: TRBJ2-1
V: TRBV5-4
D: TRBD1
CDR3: CASSPRTGGDEQFF
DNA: TGTGCCAGCAGCCCTCGGACAGGAGGTGATGAGCAGTTCTTC

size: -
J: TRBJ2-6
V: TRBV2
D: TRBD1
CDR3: CASSGWRTGGSGANVLTF
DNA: TGTGCCAGCAGTGGGTGGAGGACAGGGGGTTCTGGGGCCAACGTCCTGACTTTC

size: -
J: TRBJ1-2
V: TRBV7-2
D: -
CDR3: CASSPRQASNYGYTF
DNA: TGTGCCAGCAGCCCCCGACAGGCTTCTAACTATGGCTACACCTTC

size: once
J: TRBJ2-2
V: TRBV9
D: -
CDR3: CASSVAGPSGELFF
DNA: TGTGCCAGCAGCGTAGCCGGACCCTCCGGGGAGCTGTTTTTT

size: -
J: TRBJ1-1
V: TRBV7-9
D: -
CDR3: CASSHTGRAEAFF
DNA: TGTGCCAGCAGTCATACAGGGAGGGCTGAAGCTTTCTTT

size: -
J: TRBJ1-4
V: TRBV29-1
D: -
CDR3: CSVEASGEKLFF
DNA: TGCAGCGTTGAGGCATCTGGGGAAAAACTGTTTTTT

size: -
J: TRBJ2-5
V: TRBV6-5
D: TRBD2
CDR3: CASRILAGGRETQYF
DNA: TGTGCCAGCAGAATACTAGCGGGGGGGCGGGAGACCCAGTACTTC

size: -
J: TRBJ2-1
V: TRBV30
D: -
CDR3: CAWIPLARNEQFF
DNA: TGTGCCTGGATCCCGCTAGCTAGGAATGAGCAGTTCTTC

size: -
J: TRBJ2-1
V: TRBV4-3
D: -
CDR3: CASSQEYEIRNEQFF
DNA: TGCGCCAGCAGCCAAGAATACGAGATCCGCAATGAGCAGTTCTTC

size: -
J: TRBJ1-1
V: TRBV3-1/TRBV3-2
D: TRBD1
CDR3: CASSPLTGGPEAFF
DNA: TGTGCCAGCAGCCCACTTACAGGGGGGCCAGAAGCTTTCTTT

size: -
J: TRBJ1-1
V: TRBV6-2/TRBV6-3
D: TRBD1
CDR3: CASSYSRDRVGGMNTEAFF
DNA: TGTGCCAGCAGTTACTCGAGGGACAGGGTAGGAGGAATGAACACTGAAGCTTTCTTT

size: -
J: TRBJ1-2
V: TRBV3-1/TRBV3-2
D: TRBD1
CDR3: CASSQGRGHTGYTF
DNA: TGTGCCAGCAGCCAAGGCAGGGGGCATACTGGCTACACCTTC

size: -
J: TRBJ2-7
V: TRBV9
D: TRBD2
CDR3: CASSDRGPASGGPYEQYF
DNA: TGTGCCAGCAGCGACCGTGGACCAGCAAGCGGGGGGCCTTACGAGCAGTACTTC

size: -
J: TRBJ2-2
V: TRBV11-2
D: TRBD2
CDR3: CASSFRLAGGTGELFF
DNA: TGTGCCAGCAGCTTTAGACTAGCGGGGGGGACGGGGGAGCTGTTTTTT

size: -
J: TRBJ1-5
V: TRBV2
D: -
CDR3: CASASRGGNQPQHF
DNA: TGTGCCAGCGCTTCCCGGGGTGGCAATCAGCCCCAGCATTTT

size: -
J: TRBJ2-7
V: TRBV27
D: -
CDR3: CASSLERGTGRRYF
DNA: TGTGCCAGCAGTTTAGAGAGGGGAACAGGGCGGCGGTACTTC

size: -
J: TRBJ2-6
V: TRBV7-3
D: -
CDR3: CASSLDSYNSGANVLTF
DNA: TGTGCCAGCAGCTTGGACAGTTATAACTCTGGGGCCAACGTCCTGACTTTC